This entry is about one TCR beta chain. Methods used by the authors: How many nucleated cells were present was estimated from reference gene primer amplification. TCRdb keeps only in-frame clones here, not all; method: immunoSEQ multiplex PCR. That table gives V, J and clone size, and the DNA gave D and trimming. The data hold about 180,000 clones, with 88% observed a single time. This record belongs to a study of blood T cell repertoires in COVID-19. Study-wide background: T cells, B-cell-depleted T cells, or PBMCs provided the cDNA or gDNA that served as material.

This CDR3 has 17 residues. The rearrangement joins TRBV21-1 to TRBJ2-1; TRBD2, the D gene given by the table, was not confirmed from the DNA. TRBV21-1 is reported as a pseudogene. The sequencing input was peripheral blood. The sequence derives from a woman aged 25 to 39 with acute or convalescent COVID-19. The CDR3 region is CASSNRLAGASYNEQFF. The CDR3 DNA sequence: TGTGCCAGCAGCAACCGACTAGCGGGAGCCTCCTACAATGAGCAGTTCTTC.